This entry concerns a single T cell receptor beta chain. This CDR3 region has 15 residues. The junction had 5 bases not matched to a gene; V was cut back by 0 bases and J by 6 bases. Per germline, CDR1 SGHRS and CDR2 YFSETQ. The source of the sample is a study of cytomegalovirus exposure and HLA in healthy donors. PCR employed 60 Vbeta and 13 Jbeta primers. TCRdb keeps only in-frame clones here, not all; method: immunoSEQ multiplex PCR. The sample data list 56,000 or so clones. Source material: PBMCs. The rearrangement links TRBV5-1 to TRBJ2-3; 9 bases agree with TRBD1. This receptor was taken from a female donor in good health and CMV-seronegative. The CDR3 loop is CASSLADRGADTQYF. The CDR3 DNA is TGCGCCAGCAGCTTGGCTGACAGGGGGGCTGATACGCAGTATTTT.